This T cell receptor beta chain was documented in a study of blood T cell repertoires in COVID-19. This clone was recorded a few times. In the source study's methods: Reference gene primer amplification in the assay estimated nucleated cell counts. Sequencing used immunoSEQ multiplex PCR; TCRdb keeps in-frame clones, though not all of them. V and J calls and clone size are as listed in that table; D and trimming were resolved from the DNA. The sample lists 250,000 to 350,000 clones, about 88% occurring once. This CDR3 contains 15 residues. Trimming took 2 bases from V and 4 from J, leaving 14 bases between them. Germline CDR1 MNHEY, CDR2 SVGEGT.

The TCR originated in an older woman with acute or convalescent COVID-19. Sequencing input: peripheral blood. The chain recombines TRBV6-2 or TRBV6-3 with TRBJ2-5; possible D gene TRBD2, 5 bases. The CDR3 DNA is TGTGCCAGCAGTTACCACCGGACTGAGACAGAGACCCAGTACTTC. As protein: CASSYHRTETETQYF.